This entry lists 9 T cell receptor beta chains sequenced from one sample in a study of CD8+ T cells in alopecia areata. Reverse transcribed after extraction, RNA yielded cDNA as the sequencing template. The protocol was immunoSEQ multiplex PCR, while the TCRdb copy is restricted to in-frame clones and leaves out a portion. Among some 200,000 clones listed, 50% to 60% were seen once. Treatment defined: oral pan-JAK inhibitor, 5-10 mg twice daily. The sequences come from CD4+ T cells sorted from blood, collected at week 4, from a patient treated with tofacitinib. The receptors originated from a human donor with alopecia areata.

The chain is built from TRBV6-1 and TRBJ2-2; D ambiguous. The ends were cut back, 5 bases at V and 3 bases at J, with 7 bases in the middle. Germline CDR1 is MNHNS and CDR2 is SASEGT. The CDR3 length is 13 residues. CDR3: CASSPGDTGELFF. CDR3 sequence (DNA): TGTGCCAGCAGTCCTGGGGACACCGGGGAGCTGTTTTTT.

V usage is TRBV29-1 and J usage is TRBJ1-2; tentative D call: TRBD1 (6 bases). Trimming left V 4 bases short and J 2 bases short, with 14 bases between. From germline, CDR1 is SQVTM and CDR2 ANQGSEA. This CDR3 contains 14 residues. The CDR3 bases are TGCAGCGTTGGGCAGGGTAGGGGGAACTATGGCTACACCTTC. It specifies CSVGQGRGNYGYTF.

CDR3 bases: TGTGCCAGTAGTCCGGACAGCAATCAGCCCCAGCATTTT. Protein: CASSPDSNQPQHF. The chain uses TRBV19 and TRBJ1-5, with D unresolved. The length of the CDR3 is 13 residues. The germline gives CDR1 LNHDA, CDR2 SQIVND (reference sequence). V lost 5 bases and J lost 1, with 6 bases in between.

The sample holds a few counts of this clone. The V and J genes are TRBV20-1 and TRBJ2-1; D is unclear. CDR1 DFQATT and CDR2 SNEGSKA come from the germline V gene (reference sequence). The CDR3 extends over 10 amino acids. Trimming took off 3 bases at V and 7 bases at J, with 4 bases between the two ends. CDR3 residues: CSARRNEQFF. For the CDR3, the DNA is TGCAGTGCTAGGCGGAATGAGCAGTTCTTC.

Regarding this clone: The identical CDR3 is also encoded by other nucleotide sequences in the sample. The V and J genes are TRBV5-6 and TRBJ1-5; no clear D. The CDR3 extends over 12 amino acids. Germline V gene lookup returns CDR1 SGHDT and CDR2 YYEEEE. Trimming shortened V by 0 bases and J by 5 bases, and 3 bases separated the two germline ends. The CDR3 region is CASSLGDQPQHF. In DNA form, the CDR3 reads TGTGCCAGCAGCTTGGGGGATCAGCCCCAGCATTTT.

CDR3 amino acids: CASSFRGNEQFF. DNA for the CDR3: TGTGCCAGCAGTTTCAGGGGTAATGAGCAGTTCTTC. This chain joins TRBV28 and TRBJ2-1, with a tentative D call TRBD1 (6 bases). The CDR3 loop spans 12 amino acids. Between the trimmed V and J ends, which lost 3 bases and 7 bases, there was a span of 7 bases. The germline CDR1 and CDR2 sequences are MDHEN and SYDVKM. The full variable domain, rest sourced from reference TRBV28 and TRBJ2-1, is DVKVTQSSRYLVKRTGEKVFLECVQDMDHENMFWYRQDPGLGLRLIYFSYDVKMKEKGDIPEGYSVSREKKERFSLILESASTNQTSMYLCASSFRGNEQFFGPGTRLTVL.

The J gene is TRBJ2-1, the V gene TRBV7-3; unclear D gene. Trimming cost V 4 bases and J 4 bases, with 11 bases left between them. CDR3 size: 14 residues. The germline gives CDR1 SGHTA, CDR2 FQGTGA. The CDR3 sequence: CASSSEAGYNEQFF. Written as DNA, the CDR3 is TGTGCCAGCAGCTCTGAAGCAGGATACAATGAGCAGTTCTTC.

This clone was detected a few times. The chain recombines TRBV30 with TRBJ1-5; D is perhaps TRBD1 (5 bases). V was cut by 0 bases and J by 0 bases, with 24 bases left in between. This CDR3 has 20 amino acids. Looked up from germline, CDR1 is GTSNPN and CDR2 is SVGIG (reference sequence). The CDR3 sequence: CAWSVNTRLTGHPSNQPQHF. The CDR3 DNA follows: TGTGCCTGGAGTGTAAATACGCGACTCACCGGACACCCTAGCAATCAGCCCCAGCATTTT.

This clone was found a few times. The chain employs TRBV18 and TRBJ1-1; possibly TRBD1 for D (5 bases). CDR1 and CDR2 (germline): KGHSH, LQKENI. CDR3 size: 13 residues. Trimming removed 6 bases at V and 4 bases at J, with 12 bases between. CDR3 sequence (DNA): TGTGCCAGCTCTCCCGGGGCTATCACTGAAGCTTTCTTT. This sequence encodes CASSPGAITEAFF.